These 10 T cell receptor beta chains were all obtained from the same sample, sequenced in a study of identical twins. TCRdb called the 5' RACE reads again in MiXCR, with one record for every CDR3 protein. The table shows under 900,000 distinct CDR3 sequences, with more than 9% occurring only once. The data were also submitted as part of a second study, on yellow fever vaccine responses in identical twins.

The specimen sequenced was PBMCs. The receptors stem from a woman aged 18-30 years in good health.

This clonotype was picked up many times. V gene TRBV3-1 combines with J gene TRBJ2-1; 8 nucleotides match TRBD2. CDR3 length equals 18 residues. Germline trimming cut 0 bases from V and 4 bases from J; bases unmatched to any gene: 11. CDR1 LGHDT and CDR2 YNNKEL come from the germline V gene (reference sequence). The CDR3 sequence is CASSQDGYSGKRYNEQFF. CDR3 nucleotides: TGTGCCAGCAGCCAAGACGGTTATAGCGGGAAAAGGTACAATGAGCAGTTCTTC.

The chain uses TRBV10-3 and TRBJ2-3, with D hard to call. Germline CDR1 is ENHRY and CDR2 is SYGVKD. The CDR3 contains 16 residues. Trimming took 3 bases from V and 0 from J, leaving 13 bases between them. The CDR3 reads CAISDSSAISTDTQYF. Written as DNA, the CDR3 is TGTGCCATCAGTGACTCGAGCGCTATTAGCACAGATACGCAGTATTTT.

The genes are TRBV4-1 and TRBJ2-3; D might be TRBD2 (7 bases). This CDR3 is 19 amino acids long. Trimming left V 4 bases short and J 1 base short, with 24 bases between. In germline, CDR1 is MGHRA, CDR2 YSYEKL. CDR3 in DNA: TGCGCCAGCAGCCCAACAAGATCTAAGGGGGGGCGGGGCACAGATACGCAGTATTTT. Its protein is CASSPTRSKGGRGTDTQYF.

This clonotype occurred a few times. The chain couples TRBV4-2 to TRBJ2-7; TRBD1 matches 10 bases. Germline V CDR1 and CDR2: LGHNA, YNFKEQ. The CDR3 length is 22 residues. After removal of 4 bases from V and 0 bases from J, the junction contained 24 bases not matched to a gene. The CDR3 DNA follows: TGTGCCAGCAGCCCTAAGAGGACTTCCGGACAGGGGGTTGTAGCGGTCTCCTACGAGCAGTACTTC. Protein product: CASSPKRTSGQGVVAVSYEQYF.

This clonotype was found a few times. The chain carries TRBV9 and TRBJ1-4; the D gene is possibly TRBD1 (6 bases). Germline loops: CDR1 SGDLS, CDR2 YYNGEE. This CDR3 contains 15 residues. The V gene lost 0 bases and the J gene lost 5 bases, with 11 bases spanning the gap. The CDR3, as DNA: TGTGCCAGCAGCGTAGGGGGGGCATGGAATGAAAAACTGTTTTTT. Protein sequence: CASSVGGAWNEKLFF. The whole variable domain, filled in from reference TRBV9 and TRBJ1-4, reads DSGVTQTPKHLITATGQRVTLRCSPRSGDLSVYWYQQSLDQGLQFLIQYYNGEERAKGNILERFSAQQFPDLHSELNLSSLELGDSALYFCASSVGGAWNEKLFFGSGTQLSVL.

The V and J genes are TRBV20-1 and TRBJ1-1, with D perhaps matching TRBD1 (5 bases). The germline V and J ends were trimmed by 5 bases and 5 bases, with 15 bases remaining between them. Germline lookup yields CDR1 DFQATT and CDR2 SNEGSKA (reference sequence). The CDR3 consists of 13 residues. The chain's CDR3 is CSAPDSGWTEAFF. The CDR3, as DNA: TGCAGTGCTCCAGACAGTGGGTGGACTGAAGCTTTCTTT.

This clonotype was seen many times. The chain recombines TRBV14 with TRBJ2-2, with 8 bases lining up with TRBD2. The CDR3 has 16 residues. V dropped 3 bases and J dropped 7; count of bases not matched to a gene: 10. CDR1 and CDR2 from the germline V gene are SGHDN and FVKESK. The CDR3 region has the DNA TGTGCCAGCAGCCATAGGAGCGGGAGTGTTCTCGGGGAGCTGTTTTTT. Translating it yields CASSHRSGSVLGELFF.

The J gene is TRBJ2-7, the V gene TRBV12-3 or TRBV12-4; TRBD2 agrees at 12 bases. CDR3 length: 16 residues. V was clipped by 6 bases and J by 2 bases; unmatched bases: 8. The CDR3 region has the DNA TGTGCCAGCAGGGGGACTAGCGGGCGGAGAACCTACGAGCAGTACTTC. It specifies CASRGTSGRRTYEQYF.

This clonotype was observed a few times. V is TRBV5-8 and J is TRBJ2-7, with 9 positions matching TRBD1. Germline assignment: CDR1 SGHTS and CDR2 YDEGEE. CDR3 size: 15 residues. V shed 5 bases, J shed 6 bases, and the junction held 12 bases outside the gene matches. The CDR3 here is CASRFTGTGPSEQYV. Here the CDR3 DNA reads TGTGCCAGCAGATTCACCGGGACAGGGCCTTCCGAGCAGTACGTC.

CDR3 in DNA: TGTGCCAGCAGCACCCCGACAGGGATAAGCACAGATACGCAGTATTTT. Encoded protein: CASSTPTGISTDTQYF. The chain joins TRBV7-8 to TRBJ2-3; 7 nucleotides align to TRBD1. This CDR3 is 16 amino acids long. Per the germline V gene, CDR1 is SGHVS and CDR2 is FQNEAQ. Trimming at V came to 5 bases and at J to 0 bases, leaving 8 bases not matched to a gene.